This T cell receptor (beta chain) was obtained from a study of control samples from healthy donors and cancer patients. Data came from immunoSEQ multiplex PCR; TCRdb stores just in-frame clones and leaves some out. In the table there are some 96,000 clones, roughly 84% of which are singletons. Sequencing input: blood. This clonotype was sampled from a woman between 45 and 60 years old in good health.

The CDR3 nucleotides read TGTGCCAGCAGTGAACAGGGGGGGTTGGGAACTGAAGCTTTCTTT. This codes for CASSEQGGLGTEAFF. The chain joins TRBV2 to TRBJ1-1; 7 bases align to TRBD1. Germline lookup yields CDR1 SNHLY and CDR2 FYNNEI. CDR3 length equals 15 residues. V shed 2 bases, J shed 5 bases, and the junction held 8 bases outside the gene matches. Together with reference TRBV2 and TRBJ1-1, the CDR3 gives the full variable domain: EPEVTQTPSHQVTQMGQEVILRCVPISNHLYFYWYRQILGQKVEFLVSFYNNEISEKSEIFDDQFSVERPDGSNFTLKIRSTKLEDSAMYFCASSEQGGLGTEAFFGQGTRLTVV.